This T cell receptor (beta chain) was identified in a study of T cell repertoires in cytomegalovirus infection. About the research overall: The public TCR beta signatures pointed to both CMV infection and matching HLA type. Whole-study findings and limits: Ex vivo, HLA-C-restricted CMV-specific TCR beta clonotypes prevailed over the rest of the response.

TCRdb recomputed calls from the reads with MiXCR, one row per CDR3 protein. The sample contains around 130,000 distinct CDR3 sequences, more than 20% of which appear only once. A remark on this clonotype: The antigen remains unidentified.

This sequence originates from a human donor in good health (CMV status not recorded). Some clones in this sample may be carry-over from other donors' samples. Sequenced input: PBMCs, sequenced either directly or after in vitro stimulation (not recorded which).

CDR3 nucleotides: TGTGCCAGCAGTTACTCGGGGGAGAGCTCCTACAATGAGCAGTTCTTC. Protein sequence: CASSYSGESSYNEQFF. The V gene is TRBV6-5, the J gene TRBJ2-1; D is tentatively TRBD1 or TRBD2 (5 bases each). The CDR3 contains 16 residues. V dropped 0 bases and J dropped 0 bases, with 9 bases sitting between them. Germline CDR1 is MNHEY and CDR2 is SVGAGI.